One sample yielded the 10 T cell receptor beta chains listed below, sequenced in a study of T-cell memory formation after mild COVID-19. TCRdb reanalysed the 5' RACE reads using MiXCR and keeps one entry per CDR3 protein. The table has roughly 560,000 distinct CDR3 sequences, approximately 20% seen once. Sample: PBMCs or a T cell subset sorted from them (not recorded which). Receptors originate from an adult woman who had mild COVID-19 (a few samples of this study predate the infection). Cell type and time point are not known.

The CDR3 DNA follows: TGTGCCAGCTACGCACTGGGACAGGGGGCTGGTGGCTACACCTTC. It codes for CASYALGQGAGGYTF. The V gene is TRBV27, the J gene TRBJ1-2, with 12 nucleotides matching TRBD1. Trimming took 8 bases from V and 7 from J; bases not matched to a gene: 11. The CDR3 runs 15 residues. The germline V gene encodes CDR1 MNHEY and CDR2 SMNVEV (reference sequence).

The CDR3 sequence: CASSQDPRGNERAFF. The CDR3 coding sequence is TGCGCCAGCAGCCAAGATCCCAGGGGAAATGAAAGAGCTTTCTTT. The chain carries TRBV4-1 and TRBJ1-1; TRBD1 is a possible D gene (6 bases). Germline assignment: CDR1 MGHRA and CDR2 YSYEKL. The CDR3 totals 15 residues. V lost 0 bases, J lost 10 bases, and 18 bases lay in between.

This clonotype turned up a few times. This rearrangement joins TRBV3-1 to TRBJ2-1; TRBD2 matches at 9 bases. The CDR3 is made up of 15 amino acids. Unmatched junction bases numbered 6, after V lost 1 base and J lost 8 bases. Germline CDR1 and CDR2: LGHDT and YNNKEL (reference sequence). CDR3 loop: CASSQAGSGSHEQFF. In DNA form, the CDR3 reads TGTGCCAGCAGCCAAGCTGGTAGCGGGAGTCATGAGCAGTTCTTC.

A few counts support this clonotype. This chain links TRBV10-3 with TRBJ2-1; D remains ambiguous. The V and J ends lost 3 bases and 0 bases respectively, with 9 bases between them. The CDR3 contains 15 residues. Germline V CDR1 and CDR2: ENHRY, SYGVKD. CDR3 loop: CAISDTERSYNEQFF. The CDR3 DNA reads as TGTGCCATCAGTGACACGGAGCGCTCCTACAATGAGCAGTTCTTC.

Only a few counts were recorded for this clonotype. This sequence joins TRBV12-5 and TRBJ2-1; 7 positions agree with TRBD2. This CDR3 has 15 amino acids. J was trimmed by 3 bases and V by 5 bases; bases with no gene match: 7. Germline V gene lookup returns CDR1 LGHNT and CDR2 FRNRAP. DNA of the CDR3: TGTGCTAGTGGTCCGGGCGGGGGATTCTACAATGAGCAGTTCTTC. Translated, it gives CASGPGGGFYNEQFF.

This clonotype showed up just a few times. This chain uses TRBV7-2 with TRBJ1-1, with a tentative D call TRBD1 (5 bases). V dropped 6 bases and J dropped 0 bases, with 14 bases sitting between them. Germline CDR1 is SGHTA and CDR2 is FQGNSA. This CDR3 contains 15 residues. CDR3 sequence (DNA): TGTGCCAGCAGGGGACCACAAAGCATGAACACTGAAGCTTTCTTT. Translated: CASRGPQSMNTEAFF.

In this sample, this clonotype turned up many times. The CDR3 bases are TGTGCCAGCAGACCGAATCGACAGGGACAAGAGACCCAGTACTTC. Its protein product is CASRPNRQGQETQYF. The chain carries TRBV7-8 and TRBJ2-5, with 7 nucleotides matching TRBD1. Germline V CDR1 and CDR2: SGHVS, FQNEAQ. The CDR3 loop spans 15 amino acids. V gave up 6 bases and J gave up 2 bases; unmatched junction bases: 9.

V and J are TRBV5-1 and TRBJ1-2; 10 nucleotides match TRBD1. CDR3 length: 17 residues. Per germline, CDR1 SGHRS and CDR2 YFSETQ. V lost 0 bases to trimming and J lost 1 base; unmatched junction nucleotides: 6. DNA of the CDR3: TGCGCCAGCAGCTTGGAGAGGGGACAGGGGAGTAACTATGGCTACACCTTC. Amino acid sequence: CASSLERGQGSNYGYTF.

This clonotype was seen once. This chain uses TRBV3-1 with TRBJ1-2; perhaps TRBD1 as D (5 bases). The CDR3 is 15 residues long. CDR1 is LGHDT and CDR2 is YNNKEL in the germline V gene (reference sequence). V was cut by 8 bases and J by 2 bases, with 18 bases left in between. The CDR3 nucleotides are TGTGCCAGCTCTTGGGGGATGGAAGGAAACTATGGCTACACCTTC. Its protein is CASSWGMEGNYGYTF.

This clonotype was counted only a few times. The V gene is TRBV3-1, the J gene TRBJ2-7, with D unresolved. Trimming cost V 6 bases and J 1 base, with 10 bases left between them. Per germline, CDR1 LGHDT and CDR2 YNNKEL (reference sequence). The CDR3 covers 13 residues. This chain's CDR3 is CASRGYLSYEQYF. The CDR3 DNA sequence: TGTGCCAGCAGAGGCTATCTATCCTACGAGCAGTACTTC.